What follows are 19 T cell receptor beta chains derived from one specimen sequenced in a study of T-cell reconstitution after alpha-beta-depleted transplantation in children. Preparation of the TCRbeta library was carried out with unique molecular identifiers. In TCRdb, the PCR reads were re-called with MiXCR into one record per CDR3 protein. Here the sample spans about 580,000 distinct CDR3 sequences, more than 20% being singletons. This specimen consisted of PBMCs, obtained before TCRalphabeta/CD19-depleted stem cell transplant. The receptor set was obtained from a boy under three years old with Wiskott-Aldrich syndrome, due to receive a stem cell transplant.

The gene calls are TRBV7-7 and TRBJ2-2; the D gene could be TRBD1 or TRBD2 (5 bases each). Germline CDR1 reads SSHAT; CDR2 reads FNYEAQ (reference sequence). The CDR3 spans 15 residues. V was trimmed by 2 bases and J by 4 bases, leaving 11 bases between them. In nucleotides, the CDR3 is TGTGCCAGCAGCTTAAGCACAGGAGGCACCGGGGAGCTGTTTTTT. Translating gives CASSLSTGGTGELFF.

This clonotype was detected only a few times. The CDR3 coding sequence is TGCAGTGCTAGAGATTGGTCGGGACTAGCAATTGAGCAGTACTTC. Its translation: CSARDWSGLAIEQYF. The genes are TRBV20-1 and TRBJ2-7, with 9 bases lining up with TRBD2. From germline, CDR1 is DFQATT and CDR2 SNEGSKA (reference sequence). This CDR3 spans 15 amino acids. Trimming removed 0 bases from V and 7 bases from J; junction bases left unmatched: 10.

The genes are TRBV11-2 and TRBJ2-5; 8 bases align to TRBD1. The ends lost 5 bases at V and 3 bases at J; junction bases unmatched: 14. CDR3 length equals 17 residues. Germline CDR1 SGHAT, CDR2 FQNNGV. This CDR3 reads CASSPRPRSTGEETQYF. The CDR3 DNA sequence: TGTGCCAGCAGCCCTAGACCCCGATCGACAGGGGAAGAGACCCAGTACTTC.

This clonotype appeared a few times. The chain couples TRBV9 to TRBJ2-7; TRBD2 might be the D (6 bases). V was shortened by 0 bases and J by 3 bases, with 10 bases between the two germline ends. The germline V gene has CDR1 SGDLS and CDR2 YYNGEE. The CDR3 contains 14 residues. The CDR3 DNA follows: TGTGCCAGCAGCGTAGGGGAGGATCTCTACGAGCAGTACTTC. Protein sequence: CASSVGEDLYEQYF.

CDR3 DNA: TGCGCCAGCAGCACCGGACAGGGGCTAGCCAAAAACATTCAGTACTTC. Its translation: CASSTGQGLAKNIQYF. The chain uses TRBV5-1 and TRBJ2-4; 9 bases fit TRBD1. Germline V lookup: CDR1 SGHRS, CDR2 YFSETQ. CDR3 length: 16 residues. V lost 4 bases, J lost 0 bases, and 5 bases stayed unmatched.

The CDR3, as DNA: TGTGCCAGCAGCGTAGCTCGACAGGACCTAGCCAAAAACATTCAGTACTTC. Translated: CASSVARQDLAKNIQYF. The chain couples TRBV9 to TRBJ2-4, with D possibly TRBD1 on 6 matching bases. V was trimmed by 0 bases and J by 0 bases, leaving 13 bases between them. This CDR3 comprises 17 residues. The V gene's germline CDR1 is SGDLS and CDR2 YYNGEE.

This clonotype was seen a handful of times. This rearrangement joins TRBV28 to TRBJ2-2; 7 bases are shared with TRBD2. CDR1 is MDHEN and CDR2 is SYDVKM in the germline V gene. With 7 bases clipped from V and 3 bases from J, the junction kept 14 bases outside the gene matches. The CDR3 is made up of 17 amino acids. The CDR3 loop reads CASTTRVGGSYTGELFF. CDR3 DNA sequence: TGTGCCAGCACCACTCGCGTCGGCGGGAGTTACACCGGGGAGCTGTTTTTT.

This clonotype was recorded a few times. The chain employs TRBV7-9 and TRBJ1-4; D is ambiguous. CDR1 SEHNR and CDR2 FQNEAQ come from the germline V gene (reference sequence). V was cut by 8 bases and J by 5 bases, with 12 bases left in between. This CDR3 has 13 residues. For the CDR3, the DNA is TGTGCCAGCGCCAAGGGCCCAAATGAAAAACTGTTTTTT. Translated: CASAKGPNEKLFF.

This clonotype was recorded only once. The gene calls are TRBV12-3 or TRBV12-4 and TRBJ2-5, with TRBD2 as a possible D gene (6 bases). The CDR3 loop spans 13 amino acids. V lost 4 bases, J lost 2 bases, and 8 bases lay in between. The CDR3 sequence: CASSWGLQETQYF. The CDR3 bases are TGTGCCAGCAGTTGGGGACTTCAAGAGACCCAGTACTTC.

This clonotype was counted between two and nine times. The CDR3 region has the DNA TGTGCCAGCTCACCATTGGGGGCTGGGGAGCAGTACTTC. Translated, it gives CASSPLGAGEQYF. This chain links TRBV18 with TRBJ2-7, with a possible D match to TRBD1 (6 bases). The CDR3 length is 13 residues. CDR1 is KGHSH and CDR2 is LQKENI in the germline V gene. V was pared by 2 bases and J by 7 bases, with 12 bases between.

V is TRBV2 and J is TRBJ2-3; 8 bases align to TRBD1. CDR3 length equals 15 residues. Per the germline V gene, CDR1 is SNHLY and CDR2 is FYNNEI. V shed 5 bases and J 3 bases; nucleotides not matched to a gene: 7. This chain's CDR3 is CASSLDRERTDTQYF. CDR3 nucleotide sequence: TGTGCCAGCAGTTTGGACAGGGAGAGGACAGATACGCAGTATTTT.

This clonotype has a handful of counts. The chain links TRBV10-3 to TRBJ2-5, with TRBD2 matching 11 bases. CDR3 length: 14 amino acids. Germline CDR1 is ENHRY and CDR2 is SYGVKD. V was pared by 10 bases and J by 2 bases, with 6 bases of the junction left unmatched. The CDR3 DNA sequence: TGTGCCACCGGGACTAGCGGTACACAAGAGACCCAGTACTTC. This gives the protein CATGTSGTQETQYF.

This clonotype was detected many times. One junction end does not reproduce the germline sequence, and a read error may be involved. The chain employs TRBV5-1 and TRBJ2-1; a weak D match, TRBD2 (6 bases). CDR1 SGHRS and CDR2 YFSETQ come from the germline V gene. This CDR3 region has 13 residues. DNA for the CDR3: TGTGCCAGCAGTCTAGCGACCTACAATGAGCAGTTCTTC. Its translation is CASSLATYNEQFF.

The chain carries TRBV11-3 and TRBJ2-2; 7 positions agree with TRBD2. CDR3 length: 15 residues. With V trimmed by 8 bases and J by 0 bases, 6 bases remained unmatched. Germline loops: CDR1 SGHNT, CDR2 YENEEA. The CDR3 DNA is TGTGCCAGCCGGGCGGGAGTAGCGAACACCGGGGAGCTGTTTTTT. It is translated as CASRAGVANTGELFF. Filled out from reference TRBV11-3 and TRBJ2-2, the complete variable domain reads EAGVVQSPRYKIIEKKQPVAFWCNPISGHNTLYWYLQNLGQGPELLIRYENEEAVDDSQLPKDRFSAERLKGVDSTLKIQPAELGDSAVYLCASRAGVANTGELFFGEGSRLTVL.

The J gene is TRBJ2-7, the V gene TRBV20-1; D uncertain. Germline-derived CDR1 and CDR2 are DFQATT and SNEGSKA (reference sequence). Trimming cost V 2 bases and J 2 bases, with 10 bases left between them. The CDR3 sequence is 13 residues long. The CDR3 is CSARQIKTYEQYF. CDR3 in DNA: TGCAGTGCTAGACAGATCAAAACCTACGAGCAGTACTTC.

The chain is built from TRBV20-1 and TRBJ2-1; no reliable D call. V lost 0 bases and J 10 bases, leaving 13 bases between the germline ends. Germline loops: CDR1 DFQATT, CDR2 SNEGSKA (reference sequence). This CDR3 has 13 amino acids. CDR3 in DNA: TGCAGTGCTAGAGATCCCTTCGCGGTGGAGCAGTTCTTC. Its translation: CSARDPFAVEQFF.

This chain uses TRBV2 with TRBJ2-7; 7 bases align to TRBD2. Germline CDR1 reads SNHLY; CDR2 reads FYNNEI. The CDR3 extends over 13 amino acids. After removal of 5 bases from V and 2 bases from J, the junction contained 3 bases not matched to a gene. The DNA for the CDR3 is TGTGCCAGCAGTACGGGGGGTCCCTACGAGCAGTACTTC. This encodes CASSTGGPYEQYF.

The rearrangement uses TRBV20-1 and TRBJ2-2, with D possibly TRBD2 on 5 matching bases. This CDR3 region has 14 residues. The germline V gene has CDR1 DFQATT and CDR2 SNEGSKA (reference sequence). The V end lost 3 bases, the J end lost 0 bases, and 8 bases lay between the germline ends. This chain's CDR3 is CSASGGPNTGELFF. CDR3 DNA sequence: TGCAGTGCTAGCGGCGGGCCGAACACCGGGGAGCTGTTTTTT.

This clonotype was seen a handful of times. This chain connects TRBV28 to TRBJ2-5; D gene uncertain. This CDR3 has 14 amino acids. V was trimmed by 7 bases and J by 1 base, leaving 13 bases between them. CDR1 and CDR2 from the germline V gene are MDHEN and SYDVKM. DNA of the CDR3: TGTGCCAGCACTAAGATCGTGGGCCAAGAGACCCAGTACTTC. Encoded protein: CASTKIVGQETQYF.